The sequence of this TCR beta chain was determined in a study of shared clonotypes between healthy human individuals. On the study more broadly: The donors, two women and three men, were aged 18 to 49.

Nashville, Tennessee was home to all donors, who were Caucasian adults. V shed 2 bases and J 8 bases; nucleotides not matched to a gene: 3. Germline V gives CDR1 LGHNA, CDR2 YNFKEQ. This CDR3 spans 15 amino acids. Using immunoSEQ multiplex PCR, the repertoire was profiled, and TCRdb retains in-frame clones only, with some absent. The table includes approximately 470,000 clones, around 73% detected once. The source is a middle-aged woman in good health. Some clones in this sample may be carry-over from other donors' samples. The chain has TRBV4-2 and TRBJ2-1; 13 bases line up with TRBD2. What was sequenced was PBMCs. The CDR3 region has the DNA TGTGCCAGCAGCCAAAGGACTAGCGGGAGCGATGAGCAGTTCTTC. It encodes CASSQRTSGSDEQFF.